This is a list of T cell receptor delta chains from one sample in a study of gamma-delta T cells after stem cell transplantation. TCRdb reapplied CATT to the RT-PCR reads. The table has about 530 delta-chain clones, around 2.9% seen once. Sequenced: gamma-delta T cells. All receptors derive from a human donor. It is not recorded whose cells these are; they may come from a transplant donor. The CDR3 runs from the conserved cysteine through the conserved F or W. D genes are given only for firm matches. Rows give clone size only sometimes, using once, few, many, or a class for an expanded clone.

CDR3 DNA: TGTGCCTGTGACCCACTGGGGGACACGAACGATAAACTCATCTTT
CDR3 protein: CACDPLGDTNDKLIF
clone size: hyperexpanded
J gene: TRDJ1
D gene: TRDD3
V gene: TRDV2

CDR3 DNA: TGTGCTCTTGGGGAACTCCTCCTAGCGGAAAATAAACTCATCTTT
CDR3 protein: CALGELLLAENKLIF
clone size: large
J gene: TRDJ1
D gene: -
V gene: TRDV1

CDR3 DNA: TGTGCCTGTGACATTACTGGGGACCCGAACTCCTGGGACACCCGACAGATGTTTTTC
CDR3 protein: CACDITGDPNSWDTRQMFF
clone size: hyperexpanded
J gene: TRDJ3
D gene: TRDD3
V gene: TRDV2

CDR3 DNA: TGTGCCTGCTCCGTACTGGGGGATTCCGAGGATAAACTCATCTTT
CDR3 protein: CACSVLGDSEDKLIF
clone size: few
J gene: TRDJ1
D gene: TRDD3
V gene: TRDV2

CDR3 DNA: TGTGCCTGTGACACCGTAGGAAACTTGTACACCGATAAACTCATCTTT
CDR3 protein: CACDTVGNLYTDKLIF
clone size: hyperexpanded
J gene: TRDJ1
D gene: -
V gene: TRDV2

CDR3 DNA: TGTGCCTGTGACGGACTGGGGGAATGGTTACGTGGTAAACTCATCTTT
CDR3 protein: CACDGLGEWLRGKLIF
clone size: -
J gene: TRDJ1
D gene: TRDD3
V gene: TRDV2

CDR3 DNA: TGTGCCTGTGACAGACTGGGGGACAACACCGATAAACTCATCTTT
CDR3 protein: CACDRLGDNTDKLIF
clone size: -
J gene: TRDJ1
D gene: TRDD3
V gene: TRDV2

CDR3 DNA: TGTGCCTGTGACCTACTGGGGGATCACGATAAACTCATCTTT
CDR3 protein: CACDLLGDHDKLIF
clone size: -
J gene: TRDJ1
D gene: TRDD3
V gene: TRDV2

CDR3 DNA: TGTGCCTGTGACTCTTTAACTGGGGGGCTCACCACCGATAAACTCATCTTT
CDR3 protein: CACDSLTGGLTTDKLIF
clone size: -
J gene: TRDJ1
D gene: TRDD3
V gene: TRDV2

CDR3 DNA: TGTGCCTGTGACACCGTAACCTCCCCCCCCCGTGCCGGGGATACAGGGAGCCGTTACACCGATAAACTCATCTTT
CDR3 protein: CACDTVTSPPRAGDTGSRYTDKLIF
clone size: -
J gene: TRDJ1
D gene: TRDD3
V gene: TRDV2

CDR3 DNA: TGTGCCTGTGACGCTCTACTGGGGGATACGCGAAATGAACCCGATAAACTCATCTTT
CDR3 protein: CACDALLGDTRNEPDKLIF
clone size: -
J gene: TRDJ1
D gene: TRDD3
V gene: TRDV2

CDR3 DNA: TGTGCCTGTGACACCGTCCCGCCGGGGGATACACGCAGGTACACCGATAAACTCATCTTT
CDR3 protein: CACDTVPPGDTRRYTDKLIF
clone size: few
J gene: TRDJ1
D gene: TRDD3
V gene: TRDV2

CDR3 DNA: TGTGCCTCTGAACCCTACCCTGGGGGATACGGCCCGTACACCGATAAACTCATCTTT
CDR3 protein: CASEPYPGGYGPYTDKLIF
clone size: large
J gene: TRDJ1
D gene: TRDD3
V gene: TRDV3

CDR3 DNA: TGTGCCTGTGAGACCCTTGGGGAGCTGGGGGATAAATCGTACACCGATAAACTCATCTTT
CDR3 protein: CACETLGELGDKSYTDKLIF
clone size: few
J gene: TRDJ1
D gene: TRDD3
V gene: TRDV2

CDR3 DNA: TGTGCCTGTGACACTGTACTCGGGGGATACGGGTCCACCGATAAACTCATCTTT
CDR3 protein: CACDTVLGGYGSTDKLIF
clone size: -
J gene: TRDJ1
D gene: TRDD3
V gene: TRDV2

CDR3 DNA: TGTGCCTGTGACGCCGTACTGGGGGATATTAGGACCGATAAACTCATCTTT
CDR3 protein: CACDAVLGDIRTDKLIF
clone size: -
J gene: TRDJ1
D gene: TRDD3
V gene: TRDV2